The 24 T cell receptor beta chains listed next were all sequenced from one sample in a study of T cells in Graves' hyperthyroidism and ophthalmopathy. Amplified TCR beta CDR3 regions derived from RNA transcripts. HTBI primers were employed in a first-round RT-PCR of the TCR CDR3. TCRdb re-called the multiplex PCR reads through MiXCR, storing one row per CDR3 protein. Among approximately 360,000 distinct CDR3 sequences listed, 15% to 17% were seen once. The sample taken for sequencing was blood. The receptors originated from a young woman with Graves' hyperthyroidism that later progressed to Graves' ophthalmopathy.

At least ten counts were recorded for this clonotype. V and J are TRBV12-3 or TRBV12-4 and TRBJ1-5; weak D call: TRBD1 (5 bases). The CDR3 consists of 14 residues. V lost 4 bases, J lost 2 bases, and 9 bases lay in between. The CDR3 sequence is CASSSGVGNQPQHF. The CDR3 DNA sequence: TGTGCCAGCAGTTCGGGGGTCGGCAATCAGCCCCAGCATTTT.

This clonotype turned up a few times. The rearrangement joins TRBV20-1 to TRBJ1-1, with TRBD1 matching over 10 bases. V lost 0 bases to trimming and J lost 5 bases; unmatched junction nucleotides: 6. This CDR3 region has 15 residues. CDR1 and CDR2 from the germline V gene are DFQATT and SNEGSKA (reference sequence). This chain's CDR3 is CSARDTGQGRTEAFF. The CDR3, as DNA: TGCAGTGCTAGAGATACGGGACAGGGGAGGACTGAAGCTTTCTTT.

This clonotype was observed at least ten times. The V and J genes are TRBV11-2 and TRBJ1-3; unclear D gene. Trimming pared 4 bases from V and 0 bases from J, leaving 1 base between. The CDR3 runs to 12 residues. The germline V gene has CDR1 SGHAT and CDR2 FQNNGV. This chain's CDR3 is CASSYSGNTIYF. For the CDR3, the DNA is TGTGCCAGCAGCTACTCTGGAAACACCATATATTTT.

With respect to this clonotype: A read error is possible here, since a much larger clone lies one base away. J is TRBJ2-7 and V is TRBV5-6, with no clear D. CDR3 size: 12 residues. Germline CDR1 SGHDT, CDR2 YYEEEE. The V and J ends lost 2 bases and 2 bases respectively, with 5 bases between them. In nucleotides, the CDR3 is TGTGCCAGCAGCTTACCCGCCTACGAGCAGTACTTC. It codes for CASSLPAYEQYF.

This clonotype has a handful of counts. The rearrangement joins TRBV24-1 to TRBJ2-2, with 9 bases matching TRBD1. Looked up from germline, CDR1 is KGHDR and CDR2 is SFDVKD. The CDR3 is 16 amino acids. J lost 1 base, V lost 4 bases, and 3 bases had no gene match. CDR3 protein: CATSDRDRENTGELFF. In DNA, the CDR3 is TGTGCCACCAGTGACCGGGACAGGGAGAACACCGGGGAGCTGTTTTTT.

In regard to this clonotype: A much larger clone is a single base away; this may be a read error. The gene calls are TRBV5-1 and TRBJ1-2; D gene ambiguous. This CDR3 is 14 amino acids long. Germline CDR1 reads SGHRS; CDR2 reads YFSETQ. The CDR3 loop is CASSLEWAEYGYAF. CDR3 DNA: TGCGCCAGCAGCTTGGAGTGGGCAGAGTATGGCTACGCCTTC. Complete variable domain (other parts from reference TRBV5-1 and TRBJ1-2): KAGVTQTPRYLIKTRGQQVTLSCSPISGHRSVSWYQQTPGQGLQFLFEYFSETQRNKGNFPGRFSGRQFSNSRSEMNVSTLELGDSALYLCASSLEWAEYGYAFGSGTRLTVV.

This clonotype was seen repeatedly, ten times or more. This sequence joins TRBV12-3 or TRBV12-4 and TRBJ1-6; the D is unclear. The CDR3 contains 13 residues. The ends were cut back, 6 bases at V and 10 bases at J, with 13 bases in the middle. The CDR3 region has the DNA TGTGCCAGCAGCTTACTCATTCGATCACCCCTCCACTTT. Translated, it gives CASSLLIRSPLHF.

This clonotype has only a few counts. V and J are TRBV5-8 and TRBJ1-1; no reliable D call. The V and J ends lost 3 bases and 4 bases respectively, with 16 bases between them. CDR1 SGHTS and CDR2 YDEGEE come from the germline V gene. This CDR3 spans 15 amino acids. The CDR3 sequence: CASSSRRKVGTEAFF. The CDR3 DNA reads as TGTGCCAGCAGCTCCCGCCGGAAGGTAGGCACTGAAGCTTTCTTT.

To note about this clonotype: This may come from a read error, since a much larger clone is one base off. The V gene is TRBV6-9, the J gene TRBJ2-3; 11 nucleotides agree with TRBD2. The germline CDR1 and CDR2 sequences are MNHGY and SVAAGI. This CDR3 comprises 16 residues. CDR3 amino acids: CASSYLAGGSTDTQSF. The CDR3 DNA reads TGTGCCAGCAGTTACCTAGCGGGAGGATCAACAGATACGCAGTCTTTT.

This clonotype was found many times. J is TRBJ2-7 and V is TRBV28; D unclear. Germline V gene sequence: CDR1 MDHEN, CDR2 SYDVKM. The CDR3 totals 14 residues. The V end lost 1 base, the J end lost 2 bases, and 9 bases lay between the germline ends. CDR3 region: CASSLYPVTYEQYF. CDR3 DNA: TGTGCCAGCAGTTTATACCCAGTAACCTACGAGCAGTACTTC.

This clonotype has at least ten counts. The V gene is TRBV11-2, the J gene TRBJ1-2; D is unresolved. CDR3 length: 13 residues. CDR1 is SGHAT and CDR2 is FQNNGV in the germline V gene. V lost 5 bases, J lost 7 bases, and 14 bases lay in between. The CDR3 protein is CASSAGPASGYTF. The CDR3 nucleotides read TGTGCCAGCAGCGCCGGGCCGGCCTCTGGCTACACCTTC.

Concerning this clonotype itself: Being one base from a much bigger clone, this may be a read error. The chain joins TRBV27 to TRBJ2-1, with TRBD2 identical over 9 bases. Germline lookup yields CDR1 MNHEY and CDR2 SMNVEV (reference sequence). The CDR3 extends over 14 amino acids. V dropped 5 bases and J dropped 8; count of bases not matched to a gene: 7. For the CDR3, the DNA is TGTGCCAGCAGTCCCAGCGGGAGGTGGGATGAGCAGTTCTTC. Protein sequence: CASSPSGRWDEQFF.

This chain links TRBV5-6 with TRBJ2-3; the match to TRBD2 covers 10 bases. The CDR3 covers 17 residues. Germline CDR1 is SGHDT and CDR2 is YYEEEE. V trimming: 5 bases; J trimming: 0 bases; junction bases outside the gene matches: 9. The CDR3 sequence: CASSLPGLAVSTDTQYF. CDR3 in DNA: TGTGCCAGCAGTTTGCCCGGACTAGCGGTTAGCACAGATACGCAGTATTTT.

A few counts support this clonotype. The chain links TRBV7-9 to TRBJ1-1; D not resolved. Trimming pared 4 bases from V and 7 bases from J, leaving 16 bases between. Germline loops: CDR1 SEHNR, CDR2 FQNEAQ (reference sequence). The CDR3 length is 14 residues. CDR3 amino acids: CASSSGPGSNEAFF. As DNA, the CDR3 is TGTGCCAGCAGCTCAGGACCGGGTTCGAATGAAGCTTTCTTT. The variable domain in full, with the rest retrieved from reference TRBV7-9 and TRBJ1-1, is DTGVSQNPRHKITKRGQNVTFRCDPISEHNRLYWYRQTLGQGPEFLTYFQNEAQLEKSRLLSDRFSAERPKGSFSTLEIQRTEQGDSAMYLCASSSGPGSNEAFFGQGTRLTVV.

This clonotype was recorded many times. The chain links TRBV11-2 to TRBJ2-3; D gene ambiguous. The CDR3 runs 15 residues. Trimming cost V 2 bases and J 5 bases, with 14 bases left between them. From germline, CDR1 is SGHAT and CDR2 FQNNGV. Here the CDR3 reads CASSLSGGKRDTQYF. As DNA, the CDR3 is TGTGCCAGCAGCTTATCCGGTGGGAAGAGAGATACGCAGTATTTT.

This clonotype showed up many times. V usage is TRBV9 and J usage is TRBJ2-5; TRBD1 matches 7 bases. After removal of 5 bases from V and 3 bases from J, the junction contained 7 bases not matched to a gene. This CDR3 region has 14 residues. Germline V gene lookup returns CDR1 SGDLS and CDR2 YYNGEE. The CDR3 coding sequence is TGTGCCAGCAGTAAGGCCGGGACAGAAGAGACCCAGTACTTC. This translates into CASSKAGTEETQYF. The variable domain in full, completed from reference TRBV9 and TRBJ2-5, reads DSGVTQTPKHLITATGQRVTLRCSPRSGDLSVYWYQQSLDQGLQFLIQYYNGEERAKGNILERFSAQQFPDLHSELNLSSLELGDSALYFCASSKAGTEETQYFGPGTRLLVL.

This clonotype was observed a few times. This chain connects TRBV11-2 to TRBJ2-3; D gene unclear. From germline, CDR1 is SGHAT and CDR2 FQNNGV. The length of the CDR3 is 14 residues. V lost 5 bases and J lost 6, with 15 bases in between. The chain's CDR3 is CASSNRGIADTQYF. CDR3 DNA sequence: TGTGCCAGCAGCAACCGTGGGATAGCCGATACGCAGTATTTT.

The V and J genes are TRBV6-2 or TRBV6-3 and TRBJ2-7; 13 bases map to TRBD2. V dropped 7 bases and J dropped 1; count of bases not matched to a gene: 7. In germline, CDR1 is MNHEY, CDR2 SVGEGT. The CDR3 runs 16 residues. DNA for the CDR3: TGTGCCAGCATTAGGACTAGCGGGAGTACTTCCTACGAGCAGTACTTC. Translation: CASIRTSGSTSYEQYF.

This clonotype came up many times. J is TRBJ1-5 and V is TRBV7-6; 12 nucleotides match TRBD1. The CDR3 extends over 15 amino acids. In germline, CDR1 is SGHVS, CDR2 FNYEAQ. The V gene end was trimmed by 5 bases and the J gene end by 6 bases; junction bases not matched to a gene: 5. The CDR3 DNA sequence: TGTGCCAGCAGCGGAGGGACAGGGGGCAGTCAGCCCCAGCATTTT. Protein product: CASSGGTGGSQPQHF. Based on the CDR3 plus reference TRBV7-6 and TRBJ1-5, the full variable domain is GAGVSQSPRYKVTKRGQDVALRCDPISGHVSLYWYRQALGQGPEFLTYFNYEAQQDKSGLPNDRFSAERPEGSISTLTIQRTEQRDSAMYRCASSGGTGGSQPQHFGDGTRLSIL.

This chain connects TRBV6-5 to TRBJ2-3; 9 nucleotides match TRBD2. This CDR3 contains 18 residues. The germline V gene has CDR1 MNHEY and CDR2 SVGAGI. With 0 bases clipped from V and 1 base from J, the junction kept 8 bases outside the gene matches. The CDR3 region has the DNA TGTGCCAGCAGTTACTCGGGGCGGGAGGGCCGGGGCACAGATACGCAGTATTTT. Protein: CASSYSGREGRGTDTQYF.

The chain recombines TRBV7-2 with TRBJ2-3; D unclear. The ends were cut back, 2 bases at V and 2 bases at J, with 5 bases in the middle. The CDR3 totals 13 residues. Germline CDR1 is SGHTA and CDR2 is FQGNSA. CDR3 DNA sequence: TGTGCCAGCAGCTTATCATTCACAGATACGCAGTATTTT. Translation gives CASSLSFTDTQYF.

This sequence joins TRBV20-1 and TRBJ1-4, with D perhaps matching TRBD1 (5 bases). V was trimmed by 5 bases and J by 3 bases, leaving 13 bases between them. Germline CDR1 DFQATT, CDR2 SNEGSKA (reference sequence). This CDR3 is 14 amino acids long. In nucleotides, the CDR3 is TGCAGTGCTTCTTCCCGGGACCCTAATGAAAAACTGTTTTTT. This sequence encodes CSASSRDPNEKLFF.

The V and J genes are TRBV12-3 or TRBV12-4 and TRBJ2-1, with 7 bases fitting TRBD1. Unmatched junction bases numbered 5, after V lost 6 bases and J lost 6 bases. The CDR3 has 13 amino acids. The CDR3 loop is CASSVGTVNEQFF. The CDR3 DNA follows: TGTGCCAGCAGCGTTGGGACAGTCAATGAGCAGTTCTTC.

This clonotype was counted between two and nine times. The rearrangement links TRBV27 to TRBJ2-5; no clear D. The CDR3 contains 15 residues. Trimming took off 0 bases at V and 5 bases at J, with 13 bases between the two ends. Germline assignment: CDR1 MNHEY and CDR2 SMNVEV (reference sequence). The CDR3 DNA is TGTGCCAGCAGTTTATCCTTTGGGATGAGGGAGACCCAGTACTTC. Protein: CASSLSFGMRETQYF.